The clone carrying this TCR beta chain has only a few counts. The target antigen is unknown. Trimming pared 4 bases from V and 1 base from J, leaving 26 bases between. The CDR3 runs 19 residues. Germline V gene data show CDR1 as WNHNN and CDR2 as SYGVQD (reference sequence). This sample is drawn from a study of cytomegalovirus exposure and HLA in healthy donors. Regarding the study as a whole: Associated with cytomegalovirus, according to the listing, were approximately 160 TCR beta chains. Later work found most CMV-associated TCR beta chains apparently HLA-restricted. Previous analysis showed most TCR beta V segments were productive about 90% or about 30% of the time.

The PCR made use of 60 Vbeta and 13 Jbeta primers. Repertoires were generated with immunoSEQ multiplex PCR, while TCRdb's copy carries only in-frame clones and drops some. The table records roughly 150,000 clones, roughly 82% of them present only once. The chain joins TRBV10-1 to TRBJ2-7; D perhaps matches TRBD1 (5 bases). The TCR originated in a woman aged 50 to 60 in good health and CMV-seropositive. Sequenced sample: PBMCs. In nucleotides, the CDR3 is TGCGCCAGCAGTGCAAGGGCAGGGCCCGTTGTTCTTTGGTCCTACGAGCAGTACTTC. It translates to CASSARAGPVVLWSYEQYF.